Listed below are T cell receptor beta chains from one sample, sequenced in a study of T cell changes during pregnancy in multiple sclerosis. The protocol was immunoSEQ multiplex PCR, while the TCRdb copy is restricted to in-frame clones and leaves out a portion. The profile shows about 70,000 clones, around 91% of them singletons. The sequenced sample was peripheral blood, obtained in the third trimester of pregnancy. The receptors were gathered from a female donor in good health, enrolled as a control in a pregnancy study. The CDR3 runs from the conserved cysteine through the conserved F or W. A D gene is named only where the DNA matches it firmly. A row's size may be missing; if present it is once, few, many or a size class.

d_call j_call clone_size v_call cdr3_nt cdr3_aa
NA TRBJ2-2 NA TRBV7-6 TGTGCCAGCAGCTTAGAAAGCAGGGGCCCCGGGGAGCTGTTTTTT CASSLESRGPGELFF
NA TRBJ1-5 NA TRBV7-6 TGTGCCAGCAGCTTAGCGGTCGGTAATCAGCCCCAGCATTTT CASSLAVGNQPQHF
NA TRBJ1-6 NA TRBV5-6 TGTGCCAGCAGCTTGGGGAGCTCCTATAATTCACCCCTCCACTTT CASSLGSSYNSPLHF
NA TRBJ2-2 NA TRBV6-1 TGTGCCAGCAGTGAAGCGGGTGGAGGCCCCGGGGAGCTGTTTTTT CASSEAGGGPGELFF
NA TRBJ1-1 once TRBV6-5 TGTGCCAGCAGGTGGACAAGGAACACTGAAGCTTTCTTT CASRWTRNTEAFF
TRBD2 TRBJ2-1 NA TRBV7-6 TGTGCCAGCAGCCCTTTTGCCACTAGCGGGGGGGATGAGCAGTTCTTC CASSPFATSGGDEQFF
TRBD1 TRBJ2-5 NA TRBV4-2 TGTGCCAGCAGCCAAGATAGTGGACAGGGCTCGGAGACCCAGTACTTC CASSQDSGQGSETQYF
TRBD2 TRBJ2-2 NA TRBV9 TGTGCCAGCAGCGGCGGACTAGCGGGGTCCGGGGAGCTGTTTTTT CASSGGLAGSGELFF
NA TRBJ2-5 NA TRBV7-2 TGTGCCAGCAGCCCACAGGGACAAGAGACCCAGTACTTC CASSPQGQETQYF
NA TRBJ2-5 NA TRBV2 TGTGCCAGCACTGGACAGTCTGGGGAGACCCAGTACTTC CASTGQSGETQYF
TRBD1 TRBJ1-5 few TRBV27 TGTGCCAGCAGTCGAGCCGGGACAGGGGGCGATCAGCCCCAGCATTTT CASSRAGTGGDQPQHF
TRBD1 TRBJ2-1 NA TRBV7-2 TGTGCCAGCAGCAAGACAGGGAGCTCCTACAATGAGCAGTTCTTC CASSKTGSSYNEQFF
TRBD2 TRBJ2-1 NA TRBV7-2 TGTGCCAGCAGCTTGACTTTAGCGGGGGTGAGGGATGAGCAGTTCTTC CASSLTLAGVRDEQFF
TRBD1 TRBJ1-2 NA TRBV19 TGTGCCAGTAGAAGACAGGGGGCGGCGGTCGGCTACACCTTC CASRRQGAAVGYTF
NA TRBJ2-3 once TRBV12-2 TGTGCAAGTCGCTTGGCGGGGGGATTGGATACGCAGTATTTT CASRLAGGLDTQYF
NA TRBJ2-7 NA TRBV18 TGTGCCAGCTCACTATCAGGGACCTACGAGCAGTACTTC CASSLSGTYEQYF
NA TRBJ2-5 once TRBV4-3 TGCGCCAGCAGCCAAGATGACAGCCTAGGGGAGACCCAGTACTTC CASSQDDSLGETQYF
NA TRBJ1-2 NA TRBV4-1 TGCGCCAGCAGCATTGGGACTGAAGCGCGACTAAACTATGGCTACACCTTC CASSIGTEARLNYGYTF
NA TRBJ2-6 NA TRBV15 TGTGCCACCAGCAGGGCTGACTCTGGGGCCAACGTCCTGACTTTC CATSRADSGANVLTF
NA TRBJ2-7 NA TRBV4-1 TGCGCCAGCAGCCAGGAACCGGGTGCGGACGAGCAGTACTTC CASSQEPGADEQYF
NA TRBJ1-5 NA TRBV6-5 TGTGCCAGCAGAAACAGGGCCTATCAGCCCCAGCATTTT CASRNRAYQPQHF
TRBD2 TRBJ2-1 NA TRBV4-2 TGTGCCAGCAGCCCGACTAGCGAGTACAATGAGCAGTTCTTC CASSPTSEYNEQFF
NA TRBJ1-3 NA TRBV2 TGTGCCAGCAGTGCCGGTCCCGGAAACACCATATATTTT CASSAGPGNTIYF